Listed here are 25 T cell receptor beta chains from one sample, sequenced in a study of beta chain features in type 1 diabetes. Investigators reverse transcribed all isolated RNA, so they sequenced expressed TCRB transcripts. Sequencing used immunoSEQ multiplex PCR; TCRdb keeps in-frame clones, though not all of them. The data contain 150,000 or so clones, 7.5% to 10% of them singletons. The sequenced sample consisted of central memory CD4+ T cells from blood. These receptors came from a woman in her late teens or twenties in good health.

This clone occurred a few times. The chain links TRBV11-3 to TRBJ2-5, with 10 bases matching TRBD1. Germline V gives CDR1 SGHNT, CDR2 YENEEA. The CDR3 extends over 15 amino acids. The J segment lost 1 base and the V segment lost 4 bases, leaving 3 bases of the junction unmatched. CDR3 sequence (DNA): TGTGCCAGCAGCTCCGGGACAGGGGCCCAAGAGACCCAGTACTTC. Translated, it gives CASSSGTGAQETQYF.

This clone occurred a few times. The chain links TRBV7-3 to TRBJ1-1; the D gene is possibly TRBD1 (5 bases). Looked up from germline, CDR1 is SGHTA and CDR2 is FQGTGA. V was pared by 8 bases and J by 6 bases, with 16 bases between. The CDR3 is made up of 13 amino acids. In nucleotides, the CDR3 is TGTGCCAGCTCAGGGCCAAAAGGCCCTGAAGCTTTCTTT. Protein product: CASSGPKGPEAFF.

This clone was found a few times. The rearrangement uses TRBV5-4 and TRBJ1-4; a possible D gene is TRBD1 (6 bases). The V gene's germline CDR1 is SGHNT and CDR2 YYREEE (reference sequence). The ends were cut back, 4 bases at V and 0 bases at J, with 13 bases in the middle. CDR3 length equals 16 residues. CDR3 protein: CASSTGQPTTNEKLFF. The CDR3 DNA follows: TGTGCCAGCAGCACGGGACAACCGACAACTAATGAAAAACTGTTTTTT.

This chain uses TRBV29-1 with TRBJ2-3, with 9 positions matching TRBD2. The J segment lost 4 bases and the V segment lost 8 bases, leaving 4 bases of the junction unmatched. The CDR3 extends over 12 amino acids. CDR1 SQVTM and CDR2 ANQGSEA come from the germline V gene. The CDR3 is CSLRGGADTQYF. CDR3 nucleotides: TGCAGCCTGCGGGGGGGCGCAGATACGCAGTATTTT.

CDR3: CASSARDRGPLSGTDTQYF. As DNA, the CDR3 is TGTGCCAGCAGCGCGCGGGACAGGGGCCCCCTTAGTGGCACAGATACGCAGTATTTT. V usage is TRBV7-8 and J usage is TRBJ2-3; TRBD1 aligns across 10 bases. The CDR3 totals 19 residues. Germline CDR1 and CDR2: SGHVS and FQNEAQ. J lost 1 base, V lost 5 bases, and 15 bases had no gene match. Drawing the rest from reference TRBV7-8 and TRBJ2-3, the complete variable domain is GAGVSQSPRYKVAKRGQDVALRCDPISGHVSLFWYQQALGQGPEFLTYFQNEAQLDKSGLPSDRFFAERPEGSVSTLKIQRTQQEDSAVYLCASSARDRGPLSGTDTQYFGPGTRLTVL.

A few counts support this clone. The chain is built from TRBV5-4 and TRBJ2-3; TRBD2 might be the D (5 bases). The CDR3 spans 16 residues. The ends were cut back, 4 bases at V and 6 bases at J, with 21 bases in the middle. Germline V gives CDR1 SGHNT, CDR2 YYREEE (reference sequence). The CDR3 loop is CASSQYGSGLGDTQYF. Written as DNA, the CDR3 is TGTGCCAGCAGCCAATATGGGAGCGGATTGGGGGATACGCAGTATTTT. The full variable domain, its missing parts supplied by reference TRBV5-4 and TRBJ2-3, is ETGVTQSPTHLIKTRGQQVTLRCSSQSGHNTVSWYQQALGQGPQFIFQYYREEENGRGNFPPRFSGLQFPNYSSELNVNALELDDSALYLCASSQYGSGLGDTQYFGPGTRLTVL.

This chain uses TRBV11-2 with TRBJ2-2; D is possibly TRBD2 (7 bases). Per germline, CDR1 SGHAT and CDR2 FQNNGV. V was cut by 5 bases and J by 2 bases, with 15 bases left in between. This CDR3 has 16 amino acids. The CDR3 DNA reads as TGTGCCAGCAGCCCGGGGGGCGGGCCAAACACCGGGGAGCTGTTTTTT. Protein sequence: CASSPGGGPNTGELFF.

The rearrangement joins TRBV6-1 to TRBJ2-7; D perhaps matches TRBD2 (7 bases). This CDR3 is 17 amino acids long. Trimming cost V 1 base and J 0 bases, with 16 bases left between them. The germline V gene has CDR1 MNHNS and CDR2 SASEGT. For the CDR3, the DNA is TGTGCCAGCAGTGAAGGGCTGGCGGGGGCTTCCTCCTACGAGCAGTACTTC. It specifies CASSEGLAGASSYEQYF.

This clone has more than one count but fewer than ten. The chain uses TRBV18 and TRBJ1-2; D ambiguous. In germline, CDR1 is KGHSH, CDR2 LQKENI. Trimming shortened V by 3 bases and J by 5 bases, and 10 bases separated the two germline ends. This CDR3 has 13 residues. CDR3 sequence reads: CASSPGAEYGYTF. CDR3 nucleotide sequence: TGTGCCAGCTCACCGGGCGCTGAGTATGGCTACACCTTC.

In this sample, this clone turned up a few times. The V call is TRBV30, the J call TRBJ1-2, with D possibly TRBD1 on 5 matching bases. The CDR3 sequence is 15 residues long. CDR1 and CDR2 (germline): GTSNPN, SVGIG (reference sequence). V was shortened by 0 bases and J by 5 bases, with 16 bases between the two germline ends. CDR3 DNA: TGTGCCTGGAGTGTGGGGCAGGGCAGGTGGTATGGCTACACCTTC. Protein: CAWSVGQGRWYGYTF.

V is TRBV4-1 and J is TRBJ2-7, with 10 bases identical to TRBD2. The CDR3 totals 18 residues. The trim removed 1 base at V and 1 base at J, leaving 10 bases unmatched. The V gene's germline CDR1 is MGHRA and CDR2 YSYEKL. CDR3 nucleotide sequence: TGCGCCAGCAGCCAAGGCGAGTCTAGCGGGAGTCTGTCCTACGAGCAGTACTTC. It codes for CASSQGESSGSLSYEQYF.

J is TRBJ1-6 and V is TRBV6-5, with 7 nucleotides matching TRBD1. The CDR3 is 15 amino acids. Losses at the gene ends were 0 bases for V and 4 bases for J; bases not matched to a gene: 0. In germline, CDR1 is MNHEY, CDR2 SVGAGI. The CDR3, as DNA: TGTGCCAGCAGTTACTCGGGACAGTATAATTCACCCCTCCACTTT. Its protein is CASSYSGQYNSPLHF.

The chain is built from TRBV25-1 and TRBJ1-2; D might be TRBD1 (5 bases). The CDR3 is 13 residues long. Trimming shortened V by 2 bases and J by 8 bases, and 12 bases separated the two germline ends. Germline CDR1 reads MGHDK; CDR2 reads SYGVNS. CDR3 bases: TGTGCCAGCAGTGAACGGCAGGGAAGCGGCTACACCTTC. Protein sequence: CASSERQGSGYTF.

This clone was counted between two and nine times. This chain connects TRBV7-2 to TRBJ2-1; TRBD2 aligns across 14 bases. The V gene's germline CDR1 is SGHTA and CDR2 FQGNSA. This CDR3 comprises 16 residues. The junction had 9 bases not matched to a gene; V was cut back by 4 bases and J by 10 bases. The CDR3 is CASSSQGLAGDQEQFF. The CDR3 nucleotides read TGTGCCAGCAGCTCGCAGGGACTAGCGGGGGATCAGGAGCAGTTCTTC. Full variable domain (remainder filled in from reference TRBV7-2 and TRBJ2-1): GAGVSQSPSNKVTEKGKDVELRCDPISGHTALYWYRQSLGQGLEFLIYFQGNSAPDKSGLPSDRFSAERTGGSVSTLTIQRTQQEDSAVYLCASSSQGLAGDQEQFFGPGTRLTVL.

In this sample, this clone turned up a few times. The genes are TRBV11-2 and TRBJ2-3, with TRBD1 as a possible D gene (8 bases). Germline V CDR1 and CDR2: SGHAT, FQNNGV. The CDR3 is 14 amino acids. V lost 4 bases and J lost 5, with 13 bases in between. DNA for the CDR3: TGTGCCAGCAGCTATAACAGGGGGGGAGATACGCAGTATTTT. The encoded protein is CASSYNRGGDTQYF.

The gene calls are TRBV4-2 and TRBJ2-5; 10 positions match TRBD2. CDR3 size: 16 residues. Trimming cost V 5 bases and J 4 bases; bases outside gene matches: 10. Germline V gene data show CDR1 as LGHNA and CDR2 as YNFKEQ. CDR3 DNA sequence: TGTGCCAGCAGCTCCACTAGCGGGGCGGCTGGAGAGACCCAGTACTTC. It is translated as CASSSTSGAAGETQYF.

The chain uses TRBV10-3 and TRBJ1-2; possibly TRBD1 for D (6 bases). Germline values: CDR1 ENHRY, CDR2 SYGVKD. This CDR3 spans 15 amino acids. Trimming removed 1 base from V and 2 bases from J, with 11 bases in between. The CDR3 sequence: CAISELQGLNYGYTF. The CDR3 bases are TGTGCCATCAGTGAGTTACAGGGCCTAAACTATGGCTACACCTTC.

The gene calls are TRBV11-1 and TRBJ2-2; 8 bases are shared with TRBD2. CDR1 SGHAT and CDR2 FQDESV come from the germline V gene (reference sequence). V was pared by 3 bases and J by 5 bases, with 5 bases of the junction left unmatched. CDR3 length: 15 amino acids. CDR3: CASSLSGGGTGELFF. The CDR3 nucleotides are TGTGCCAGCAGCTTGAGCGGGGGCGGAACCGGGGAGCTGTTTTTT.

This CDR3 reads CASSLGTGRDETQYF. CDR3 DNA sequence: TGTGCCAGCAGCTTGGGGACAGGGAGGGACGAGACCCAGTACTTC. This chain joins TRBV4-2 and TRBJ2-5, with 9 bases matching TRBD1. Germline loops: CDR1 LGHNA, CDR2 YNFKEQ. The CDR3 extends over 15 amino acids. With 5 bases clipped from V and 5 bases from J, the junction kept 9 bases outside the gene matches.

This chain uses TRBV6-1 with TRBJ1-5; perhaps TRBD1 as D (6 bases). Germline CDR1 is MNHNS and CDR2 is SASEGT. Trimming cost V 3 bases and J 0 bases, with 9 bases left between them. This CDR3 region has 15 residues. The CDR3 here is CASSDRGYSNQPQHF. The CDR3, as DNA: TGTGCCAGCAGTGACAGGGGATATAGCAATCAGCCCCAGCATTTT.

CDR3: CSVGTSGGNEQFF. The CDR3 DNA sequence: TGCAGCGTCGGCACTAGCGGAGGGAATGAGCAGTTCTTC. V gene TRBV29-1 combines with J gene TRBJ2-1, with 8 bases matching TRBD2. The CDR3 contains 13 residues. V lost 6 bases, J lost 7 bases, and 8 bases stayed unmatched. The germline CDR1 and CDR2 sequences are SQVTM and ANQGSEA.

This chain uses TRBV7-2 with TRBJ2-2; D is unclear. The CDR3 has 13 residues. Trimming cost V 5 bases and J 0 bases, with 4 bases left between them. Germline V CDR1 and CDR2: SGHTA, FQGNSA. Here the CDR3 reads CASSPANTGELFF. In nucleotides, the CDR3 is TGTGCCAGCAGCCCAGCGAACACCGGGGAGCTGTTTTTT. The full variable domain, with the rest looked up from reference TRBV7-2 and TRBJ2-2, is GAGVSQSPSNKVTEKGKDVELRCDPISGHTALYWYRQSLGQGLEFLIYFQGNSAPDKSGLPSDRFSAERTGGSVSTLTIQRTQQEDSAVYLCASSPANTGELFFGEGSRLTVL.

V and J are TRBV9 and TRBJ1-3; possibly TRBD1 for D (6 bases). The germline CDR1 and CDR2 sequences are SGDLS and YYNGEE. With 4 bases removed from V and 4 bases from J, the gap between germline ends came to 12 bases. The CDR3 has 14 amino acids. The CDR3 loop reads CASSLQGLGNTIYF. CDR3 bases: TGTGCCAGCAGCCTACAGGGATTGGGAAACACCATATATTTT. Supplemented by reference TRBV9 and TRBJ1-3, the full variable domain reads DSGVTQTPKHLITATGQRVTLRCSPRSGDLSVYWYQQSLDQGLQFLIQYYNGEERAKGNILERFSAQQFPDLHSELNLSSLELGDSALYFCASSLQGLGNTIYFGEGSWLTVV.

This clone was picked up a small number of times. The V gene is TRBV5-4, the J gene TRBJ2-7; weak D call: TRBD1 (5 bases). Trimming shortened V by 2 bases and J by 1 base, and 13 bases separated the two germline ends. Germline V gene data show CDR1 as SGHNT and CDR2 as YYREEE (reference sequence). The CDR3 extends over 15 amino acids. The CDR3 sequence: CASSFGQGRSYEQYF. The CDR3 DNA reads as TGTGCCAGCAGCTTTGGCCAGGGTCGGTCCTACGAGCAGTACTTC. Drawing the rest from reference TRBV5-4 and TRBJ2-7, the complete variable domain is ETGVTQSPTHLIKTRGQQVTLRCSSQSGHNTVSWYQQALGQGPQFIFQYYREEENGRGNFPPRFSGLQFPNYSSELNVNALELDDSALYLCASSFGQGRSYEQYFGPGTRLTVT.

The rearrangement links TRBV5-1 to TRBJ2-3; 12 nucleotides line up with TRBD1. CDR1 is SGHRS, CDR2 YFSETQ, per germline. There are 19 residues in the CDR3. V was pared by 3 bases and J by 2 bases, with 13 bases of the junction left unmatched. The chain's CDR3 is CASSSGQGANPAHTDTQYF. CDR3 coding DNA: TGCGCCAGCAGCTCGGGACAGGGGGCTAACCCCGCACACACAGATACGCAGTATTTT.